The 31 T cell receptor beta chains listed next were all sequenced from one sample in a study of T cell clonality in common variable immunodeficiency. TCRdb's table, derived via immunoSEQ multiplex PCR, lists solely in-frame clones and lacks some. Sampling found some 50,000 clones, none seen once. Sequenced sample: peripheral blood mononuclear cells. These TCRs come from a person aged 18 to 70 in good health.

At least ten counts were recorded for this clone. CDR3 loop: CASSRRDTSTEAFF. The part of the CDR3 DNA that was read is TGTGCCAGTAGTCGCCGGGACACCAGCACTGAA. The chain recombines TRBV19 with TRBJ1-1; D possibly corresponds to TRBD1 (6 bases). Read data end 3 residues before the CDR3 end; the end is taken from the germline J gene. V was clipped by 5 bases and J by 4 bases, with 14 bases between them. The CDR3 length is 14 residues. CDR1 LNHDA and CDR2 SQIVND come from the germline V gene (reference sequence).

With respect to this clone: The CDR3 end falls 3 residues outside the read, so it is completed with the germline J gene. The J gene is TRBJ1-3, the V gene TRBV7-9; D remains unclear. This CDR3 has 14 residues. Per the germline V gene, CDR1 is SEHNR and CDR2 is FQNEAQ (reference sequence). With 3 bases removed from V and 0 bases from J, the gap between germline ends came to 6 bases. The DNA read from the CDR3 is TGTGCCAGCAGCTTGTCAGTCTCTGGAAACACC. Translation: CASSLSVSGNT. The full-length CDR3 reads as CASSLSVSGNTIYF.

This clone was seen only a few times. The read ends 3 residues shy of where the CDR3 ends; the end is completed using the germline J gene. The chain is built from TRBV6-2 or TRBV6-3 and TRBJ1-6, with TRBD1 as a possible D gene (5 bases). Germline V gives CDR1 MNHEY, CDR2 SVGEGT. This CDR3 comprises 14 residues. Trimming removed 2 bases at V and 9 bases at J, with 11 bases between. The CDR3: CASSYGAGSSPLHF. The part of the CDR3 DNA that was read is TGTGCCAGCAGTTACGGGGCAGGGTCTTCACCC.

This clone was recorded at least ten times. The CDR3 goes on 3 residues after the read ends, and that part is filled in from the germline J gene. V and J are TRBV19 and TRBJ2-3, with D possibly TRBD2 on 6 matching bases. The CDR3 has 13 amino acids. Trimming removed 6 bases from V and 3 bases from J, with 10 bases in between. The germline V gene encodes CDR1 LNHDA and CDR2 SQIVND (reference sequence). CDR3 DNA (partial): TGTGCCAGTAGGCGGGGTTTAACAGATACG. Protein product: CASRRGLTDT. The full CDR3 is CASRRGLTDTQYF.

This clone has more than one count but fewer than ten. The sequenced fragment ends 3 residues before the CDR3 boundary, so the rest is inferred from the germline J gene. This chain uses TRBV5-1 with TRBJ2-5; TRBD1 is a possible D gene (5 bases). The V gene's germline CDR1 is SGHRS and CDR2 YFSETQ. The V and J ends lost 1 base and 3 bases respectively, with 13 bases between them. This CDR3 region has 15 residues. CDR3 amino acids: CASSLSTEREETQYF. CDR3 DNA (partial): TGCGCCAGCAGCTTGTCGACAGAAAGAGAAGAGACC.

This clone has a count of ten or more. Read coverage stops 3 residues before the CDR3 terminus; the germline J gene supplies the remainder. The gene calls are TRBV5-4 and TRBJ1-2; D is unresolved. CDR1 and CDR2 (germline): SGHNT, YYREEE (reference sequence). With 0 bases removed from V and 3 bases from J, the gap between germline ends came to 15 bases. The CDR3 covers 16 residues. CDR3 DNA, as far as it was read: TGTGCCAGCAGCTTGGTGTGGCAGACTAACCACTATGGC. Its translation is CASSLVWQTNHYG. The whole CDR3 sequence is CASSLVWQTNHYGYTF.

This clone turned up a few times. The read terminates 3 residues before the CDR3 end, so the remaining end is supplied by the germline J gene. The gene calls are TRBV5-1 and TRBJ2-1; no definite D call. CDR1 is SGHRS and CDR2 is YFSETQ in the germline V gene. V dropped 2 bases and J dropped 0 bases, with 12 bases sitting between them. The CDR3 is 16 amino acids. Partial CDR3 DNA: TGCGCCAGCAGCTTTGGGCTTGGCCGCTCCTACAATGAG. Translating gives CASSFGLGRSYNE. The CDR3 reads in full as CASSFGLGRSYNEQFF.

This clone was counted at least ten times. Incomplete CDR3 DNA: TGTGCCAGCAGTTATGGGACAACTGGAAACTATGGC. Translating it yields CASSYGTTGNYG. The full CDR3 protein is CASSYGTTGNYGYTF. This rearrangement joins TRBV6-2 or TRBV6-3 to TRBJ1-2; D is perhaps TRBD1 (6 bases). The missing CDR3 end, 3 residues past where the read stops, is filled in from the germline J gene. V lost 3 bases, J lost 2 bases, and 13 bases lay in between. CDR1 and CDR2 from the germline V gene are MNHEY and SVGEGT. The CDR3 runs 15 residues.

At least ten counts were recorded for this clone. The sequenced fragment ends 3 residues before the CDR3 boundary, so the rest is inferred from the germline J gene. V is TRBV5-1 and J is TRBJ2-3, with D perhaps TRBD1 (5 bases). The V and J ends lost 2 bases and 2 bases respectively, with 12 bases between them. CDR1 is SGHRS, CDR2 YFSETQ, per germline. The CDR3 spans 15 residues. The CDR3 is CASSLSDSFTDTQYF. CDR3 DNA, as far as it was read: TGCGCCAGCAGCTTAAGTGACAGCTTCACAGATACG. Full variable domain (missing parts from reference TRBV5-1 and TRBJ2-3): KAGVTQTPRYLIKTRGQQVTLSCSPISGHRSVSWYQQTPGQGLQFLFEYFSETQRNKGNFPGRFSGRQFSNSRSEMNVSTLELGDSALYLCASSLSDSFTDTQYFGPGTRLTVL.

This clone was recorded at least ten times. Read data end 3 residues before the CDR3 end; the end is taken from the germline J gene. This chain uses TRBV5-6 with TRBJ1-4; D is possibly TRBD1 (5 bases). The CDR3 covers 13 residues. Germline lookup yields CDR1 SGHDT and CDR2 YYEEEE. V was shortened by 0 bases and J by 8 bases, with 8 bases between the two germline ends. The DNA read from the CDR3 is TGTGCCAGCAGCTTGGCGCGGGGGGAAAAA. Amino acid sequence: CASSLARGEK. The full CDR3 reads CASSLARGEKLFF.

In this sample, this clone turned up many times. The read stops 3 residues short of the end of the CDR3; the missing end is completed from the germline J gene. This rearrangement joins TRBV2 to TRBJ2-7; the D gene is possibly TRBD1 (5 bases). V lost 4 bases and J lost 3, with 13 bases in between. Germline CDR1 and CDR2: SNHLY and FYNNEI. The CDR3 totals 14 residues. The part of the CDR3 DNA that was read is TGTGCCAGCAGTGCCAGAGGACACAGCTACGAG. Its translation: CASSARGHSYE. The CDR3, in full, reads CASSARGHSYEQYF.

The sample holds many counts of this clone. The CDR3 extends 3 residues past the end of the read, so its final part is completed from the germline J gene. The V call is TRBV7-2, the J call TRBJ2-7; 7 bases align to TRBD1. The length of the CDR3 is 14 residues. Germline V CDR1 and CDR2: SGHTA, FQGNSA. V was pared by 5 bases and J by 5 bases, with 9 bases of the junction left unmatched. This chain's CDR3 is CASSRATGQDEQYF. CDR3 DNA (partial): TGTGCCAGCAGCCGAGCGACAGGGCAGGACGAG.

This clone was recorded many times. The CDR3 end lies 3 residues beyond the end of the read and is filled in from the germline J gene. The V call is TRBV6-2 or TRBV6-3, the J call TRBJ1-6, with D hard to call. V lost 3 bases and J lost 10, with 19 bases in between. Germline CDR1 MNHEY, CDR2 SVGEGT. This CDR3 spans 16 amino acids. The CDR3 loop reads CASSYLVARSGSPLHF. CDR3 DNA, as far as it was read: TGTGCCAGCAGTTATTTGGTGGCGCGCAGCGGATCACCC.

This clone turned up a few times. The sequence runs out 3 residues before the end of the CDR3; the remainder is reconstructed from the germline J gene. The chain carries TRBV19 and TRBJ2-2, with 8 bases aligning to TRBD1. The CDR3 has 16 amino acids. Germline V gene data show CDR1 as LNHDA and CDR2 as SQIVND (reference sequence). CDR3 region: CASRDRTGGTNEKLFF. The covered CDR3 bases are TGTGCCAGTAGAGACAGAACAGGGGGAACTAATGAAAAG. Looking up the rest from reference TRBV19 and TRBJ2-2 gives the full variable domain: DGGITQSPKYLFRKEGQNVTLSCEQNLNHDAMYWYRQDPGQGLRLIYYSQIVNDFQKGDIAEGYSVSREKKESFPLTVTSAQKNPTAFYLCASRDRTGGTNEKLFFGEGSRLTVL.

This clone was recorded at least ten times. The missing CDR3 end, 3 residues past where the read stops, is filled in from the germline J gene. V gene TRBV20-1 combines with J gene TRBJ2-3; TRBD2 aligns across 8 bases. The CDR3 has 17 residues. The J segment lost 6 bases and the V segment lost 2 bases, leaving 16 bases of the junction unmatched. Germline V lookup: CDR1 DFQATT, CDR2 SNEGSKA (reference sequence). The CDR3 loop reads CSARQSFVSGIGDTQYF. The CDR3 bases that were read are TGCAGTGCTAGACAATCTTTCGTTAGCGGGATAGGGGATACG.

This clone was picked up a small number of times. The read finishes 3 residues shy of the CDR3 end, and the germline J gene is used to complete it. The chain couples TRBV7-6 to TRBJ2-3; 9 nucleotides align to TRBD2. CDR3 size: 17 residues. Germline CDR1 SGHVS, CDR2 FNYEAQ. Partial CDR3 DNA: TGTGCCAGCAGCTTTGGCGGGGGGGGATCGTACCAAGAGACG. It codes for CASSFGGGGSYQET. The whole CDR3 sequence is CASSFGGGGSYQETQYF.

This clone was seen a few times. The CDR3 is cut off 3 residues early in the read; its end comes from the germline J gene. J is TRBJ2-5 and V is TRBV7-2; D may be TRBD1 (7 bases). The CDR3 is 15 residues long. Germline values: CDR1 SGHTA, CDR2 FQGNSA. Trimming left V 0 bases short and J 5 bases short, with 13 bases between. The CDR3 sequence: CASSLAQGGRETQYF. Partial CDR3 DNA: TGTGCCAGCAGCTTAGCCCAGGGGGGCCGGGAGACC.

This clone was found many times. Read sequence stops 3 residues before the CDR3 end, and the germline J gene provides the missing end. The chain employs TRBV30 and TRBJ1-2; perhaps TRBD1 as D (5 bases). Germline V lookup: CDR1 GTSNPN, CDR2 SVGIG (reference sequence). The CDR3 loop spans 10 amino acids. The CDR3 loop reads CAWKRGSYTF. The CDR3 bases that were read are TGTGCCTGGAAGAGGGGTAGC. Supplemented by reference TRBV30 and TRBJ1-2, the full variable domain reads SQTIHQWPATLVQPVGSPLSLECTVEGTSNPNLYWYRQAAGRGLQLLFYSVGIGQISSEVPQNLSASRPQDRQFILSSKKLLLSDSGFYLCAWKRGSYTFGSGTRLTVV.

Many counts were recorded for this clone. From the germline J gene comes the end of the CDR3, since the read stops 3 residues before it. The rearrangement links TRBV5-1 to TRBJ2-1; weak D call: TRBD1 (6 bases). V lost 1 base, J lost 7 bases, and 15 bases lay in between. Germline loops: CDR1 SGHRS, CDR2 YFSETQ. This CDR3 contains 15 residues. The part of the CDR3 DNA that was read is TGCGCCAGCAGCTTGACCGGGACACCCGGGAATGAG. Encoded protein: CASSLTGTPGNE. From start to end, the CDR3 is CASSLTGTPGNEQFF.

This clone was seen repeatedly, ten times or more. Sequencing ends 3 residues short of the CDR3 end; the germline J gene provides the rest. This chain uses TRBV27 with TRBJ2-2; the match to TRBD2 covers 13 bases. After removal of 5 bases from V and 4 bases from J, the junction contained 7 bases not matched to a gene. The CDR3 is 17 residues long. Germline V gene sequence: CDR1 MNHEY, CDR2 SMNVEV (reference sequence). CDR3 DNA, as far as it was read: TGTGCCAGCAGTACTGGACTAGCGGGAGTTGGCACCGGGGAG. Translated: CASSTGLAGVGTGE. The full CDR3 protein is CASSTGLAGVGTGELFF.

This clone was detected many times. The CDR3 goes on 3 residues after the read ends, and that part is filled in from the germline J gene. This sequence joins TRBV12-3 or TRBV12-4 and TRBJ2-1, with 7 nucleotides matching TRBD1. V shed 7 bases and J 1 base; nucleotides not matched to a gene: 10. CDR3 length: 16 residues. CDR3 DNA, as far as it was read: TGTGCCAGCAAACCCGACAGGGTTTATTCCTACAATGAG. Its protein product is CASKPDRVYSYNE. The full CDR3 reads CASKPDRVYSYNEQFF.

This clone was counted many times. The missing CDR3 end, 3 residues past where the read stops, is filled in from the germline J gene. The chain couples TRBV19 to TRBJ2-5; maybe TRBD2 (5 bases). The CDR3 consists of 14 residues. Germline V gives CDR1 LNHDA, CDR2 SQIVND (reference sequence). Trimming cost V 4 bases and J 5 bases, with 14 bases left between them. The covered CDR3 bases are TGTGCCAGTAGTACCTGGGGTTCGGGGGAGACC. Its protein product is CASSTWGSGET. The full CDR3 protein is CASSTWGSGETQYF.

Points on this clone: Read data end 3 residues before the CDR3 end; the end is taken from the germline J gene. The chain has TRBV7-9 and TRBJ1-6, with D tentatively TRBD1 (6 bases). Trimming took off 6 bases at V and 9 bases at J, with 18 bases between the two ends. Looked up from germline, CDR1 is SEHNR and CDR2 is FQNEAQ (reference sequence). The CDR3 covers 15 residues. CDR3 region: CASRQLFRGPSPLHF. Incomplete CDR3 DNA: TGTGCCAGCAGACAGCTTTTCAGGGGTCCTTCACCC.

Ten or more counts support this clone. The CDR3 goes on 3 residues after the read ends, and that part is filled in from the germline J gene. The V and J genes are TRBV6-2 or TRBV6-3 and TRBJ1-1; D may be TRBD1 (5 bases). Germline V gene sequence: CDR1 MNHEY, CDR2 SVGEGT. This CDR3 region has 11 residues. Incomplete CDR3 DNA: TGTGCCAGCAGCTTCGACAGAGAA. Protein: CASSFDRE. The entire CDR3 is CASSFDREAFF.

This clone has a count of ten or more. CDR3 DNA, as far as it was read: TGTGCCAGTGTATCGGGACAGGTAAGGACAATGAACACTGAA. Translated: CASVSGQVRTMNTE. The full CDR3 is CASVSGQVRTMNTEAFF. This chain joins TRBV19 and TRBJ1-1, with 8 bases matching TRBD1. The read is 3 residues too short to cover the CDR3 end, so that end is filled in from the germline J gene. Germline CDR1 is LNHDA and CDR2 is SQIVND (reference sequence). This CDR3 is built from 17 residues. The trim removed 8 bases at V and 0 bases at J, leaving 14 bases unmatched.

This clone has only a few counts. Sequence at one end of the junction differs from germline and may be a read error. The observed sequence ends 3 residues before the CDR3 terminus, with the missing tail filled in from the germline J gene. This chain joins TRBV19 and TRBJ1-1, with a tentative D call TRBD1 (5 bases). Germline V gene sequence: CDR1 LNHDA, CDR2 SQIVND (reference sequence). The CDR3 runs to 12 residues. The covered CDR3 bases are TGTGCCAGTAGTATAGGGGGGACTGCA. It translates to CASSIGGTA. Given in full, the CDR3 is CASSIGGTAAFF.

Comment on this clone: The read comes to an end 3 residues before the CDR3 does, leaving the germline J gene to fill in the end. The chain recombines TRBV29-1 with TRBJ2-7; D is possibly TRBD1 (6 bases). Trimming cost V 3 bases and J 4 bases, with 16 bases left between them. Germline loops: CDR1 SQVTM, CDR2 ANQGSEA. The CDR3 is made up of 14 amino acids. CDR3 sequence reads: CSVETGPTTYEQYF. The covered CDR3 bases are TGCAGCGTTGAGACAGGACCAACGACATACGAG.

Concerning this clone: The read is 3 residues too short to cover the CDR3 end, so that end is filled in from the germline J gene. This chain uses TRBV7-8 with TRBJ2-7; 10 positions match TRBD1. The CDR3 length is 18 residues. J was trimmed by 1 base and V by 5 bases; bases with no gene match: 14. Looked up from germline, CDR1 is SGHVS and CDR2 is FQNEAQ. The part of the CDR3 DNA that was read is TGTGCCAGCAGCCCCCGGGACAGGGGTTTGTTGAGTTCCTACGAG. It codes for CASSPRDRGLLSSYE. The CDR3 as a whole reads CASSPRDRGLLSSYEQYF.

This clone showed up many times. The CDR3 is cut off 3 residues early in the read; its end comes from the germline J gene. The V call is TRBV12-3 or TRBV12-4, the J call TRBJ2-5; a weak D match, TRBD1 (5 bases). Trimming stripped 5 bases from V and 1 base from J, with 14 bases between. This CDR3 is built from 15 residues. CDR3 in amino acids: CASSENQGGQETQYF. CDR3 bases read: TGTGCCAGCAGTGAGAATCAGGGTGGCCAAGAGACC.

This clone was counted many times. The read falls 3 residues short of the CDR3 end, and the missing part is taken from the germline J gene. The rearrangement links TRBV5-5 to TRBJ1-2, with D maybe TRBD1 (5 bases). The ends were cut back, 1 base at V and 3 bases at J, with 13 bases in the middle. The CDR3 runs 15 residues. Germline-derived CDR1 and CDR2 are SGHKS and YYEKEE (reference sequence). CDR3 bases read: TGTGCCAGCAGCTTGAGGGTGTCGGGGGACTATGGC. As protein: CASSLRVSGDYG. The whole CDR3 sequence is CASSLRVSGDYGYTF.

This clone was found many times. The read terminates 3 residues ahead of where the CDR3 ends, so the germline J gene completes it. This sequence joins TRBV4-2 and TRBJ1-2, with D perhaps matching TRBD1 (6 bases). CDR3 size: 15 residues. Per the germline V gene, CDR1 is LGHNA and CDR2 is YNFKEQ. V was clipped by 0 bases and J by 4 bases, with 12 bases between them. CDR3 bases read: TGTGCCAGCAGCCAAGAGCTCCGACAGGTCTATGGC. It specifies CASSQELRQVYG. The whole CDR3 protein is CASSQELRQVYGYTF.